The 27 T cell receptor beta chains below were found in one sample sequenced in a study of long-term antiretroviral therapy in people with HIV. Survey-level resolution applied to immunoSEQ assay v3.0. Using immunoSEQ multiplex PCR, the repertoire was profiled, and TCRdb retains in-frame clones only, with some absent. This table has about 18,000 clones, 80% to 90% appearing once. The sequencing used unsorted PBMCs, collected 0.6 years after starting antiretroviral therapy. The receptors come from a woman between 18 and 29 years old with HIV.

The V gene is TRBV19, the J gene TRBJ1-5; 10 bases match TRBD1. The V gene end was trimmed by 6 bases and the J gene end by 2 bases; junction bases not matched to a gene: 4. Germline CDR1 reads LNHDA; CDR2 reads SQIVND (reference sequence). CDR3 length equals 15 residues. The CDR3 here is CASRETGGGNQPQHF. DNA of the CDR3: TGTGCCAGTAGGGAGACAGGGGGCGGCAATCAGCCCCAGCATTTT.

V usage is TRBV7-9 and J usage is TRBJ1-1, with a possible D match to TRBD1 (5 bases). Germline loops: CDR1 SEHNR, CDR2 FQNEAQ (reference sequence). Deletions cut 1 base from V and 0 bases from J, with 9 bases between. This CDR3 is built from 15 residues. CDR3 nucleotides: TGTGCCAGCAGCTTAGGTCCGGGACTGAACACTGAAGCTTTCTTT. It is translated as CASSLGPGLNTEAFF.

The chain has TRBV29-1 and TRBJ2-1; D remains unclear. The germline V gene has CDR1 SQVTM and CDR2 ANQGSEA. The V end lost 3 bases, the J end lost 0 bases, and 6 bases lay between the germline ends. The length of the CDR3 is 13 residues. The CDR3 protein is CSVDSNSYNEQFF. The CDR3 DNA reads TGCAGCGTTGATTCTAACTCCTACAATGAGCAGTTCTTC.

The rearrangement uses TRBV29-1 and TRBJ2-7; either TRBD1 or TRBD2 may fit D (5 bases each). The V gene lost 4 bases and the J gene lost 0 bases, with 10 bases spanning the gap. The CDR3 covers 13 residues. CDR1 and CDR2 from the germline V gene are SQVTM and ANQGSEA. This CDR3 reads CSVGGVGSYEQYF. CDR3 bases: TGCAGCGTTGGAGGGGTCGGCTCCTACGAGCAGTACTTC.

The chain employs TRBV7-2 and TRBJ2-7; D is uncertain. Germline CDR1 is SGHTA and CDR2 is FQGNSA. Trimming stripped 2 bases from V and 4 bases from J, with 9 bases between. The CDR3 contains 13 residues. CDR3 DNA: TGTGCCAGCAGCTTATCTATAGGGTACGAGCAGTACTTC. It codes for CASSLSIGYEQYF.

The chain joins TRBV28 to TRBJ1-4, with D uncertain. Germline CDR1 and CDR2: MDHEN and SYDVKM. Trimming took off 8 bases at V and 11 bases at J, with 15 bases between the two ends. CDR3 length: 12 residues. The CDR3 nucleotides read TGTGCCAGCGGCCGGGGATTAGTGAAACTGTTTTTT. It yields the protein CASGRGLVKLFF.

The rearrangement uses TRBV6-1 and TRBJ1-6; TRBD1 aligns across 7 bases. CDR1 MNHNS and CDR2 SASEGT come from the germline V gene. V gave up 6 bases and J gave up 7 bases; unmatched junction bases: 6. This CDR3 has 14 residues. CDR3 sequence reads: CASRGGQPNSPLHF. CDR3 coding DNA: TGTGCCAGCAGGGGGGGACAGCCCAATTCACCCCTCCACTTT.

V is TRBV28 and J is TRBJ2-7, with a tentative D call TRBD1 (6 bases). Germline V gene sequence: CDR1 MDHEN, CDR2 SYDVKM. Trimming shortened V by 6 bases and J by 2 bases, and 14 bases separated the two germline ends. This CDR3 comprises 14 residues. CDR3 sequence (DNA): TGTGCCAGCAGCGGACAGACCATTCCCTACGAGCAGTACTTC. Its translation is CASSGQTIPYEQYF.

The chain links TRBV7-8 to TRBJ1-6; no definite D call. This CDR3 contains 17 residues. CDR1 is SGHVS and CDR2 is FQNEAQ in the germline V gene. The germline V and J ends were trimmed by 2 bases and 2 bases, with 13 bases remaining between them. CDR3 DNA: TGTGCCAGCAGCTTAACATCCAGAGCTACCTATAATTCACCCCTCCACTTT. Translated, it gives CASSLTSRATYNSPLHF.

The chain employs TRBV5-6 and TRBJ2-7; D remains unclear. Trimming left V 4 bases short and J 0 bases short, with 5 bases between. The germline CDR1 and CDR2 sequences are SGHDT and YYEEEE. This CDR3 spans 12 amino acids. CDR3 coding DNA: TGTGCCAGCAGCAAGGGCTCCTACGAGCAGTACTTC. The encoded protein is CASSKGSYEQYF.

This rearrangement joins TRBV2 to TRBJ1-1; D is undetermined. Germline V lookup: CDR1 SNHLY, CDR2 FYNNEI. The V and J ends lost 6 bases and 0 bases respectively, with 11 bases between them. CDR3 length: 14 residues. CDR3 sequence: CASRPTIMNTEAFF. CDR3 sequence (DNA): TGTGCCAGCAGACCGACCATTATGAACACTGAAGCTTTCTTT.

The gene calls are TRBV9 and TRBJ2-7, with TRBD2 matching 13 bases. V dropped 3 bases and J dropped 7; count of bases not matched to a gene: 7. CDR3 length: 15 amino acids. Germline V CDR1 and CDR2: SGDLS, YYNGEE. The CDR3 DNA follows: TGTGCCAGCAGCGCCACCGGGACTAGCGGGAAAGAGCAGTACTTC. Protein: CASSATGTSGKEQYF.

The chain has TRBV6-5 and TRBJ1-2; 12 bases align to TRBD1. V trimming: 5 bases; J trimming: 4 bases; junction bases outside the gene matches: 2. The CDR3 contains 14 residues. Per the germline V gene, CDR1 is MNHEY and CDR2 is SVGAGI. DNA for the CDR3: TGTGCCAGCAGTGCGGGACAGGGGGCCTATGGCTACACCTTC. Translation gives CASSAGQGAYGYTF.

J is TRBJ1-2 and V is TRBV28; D unclear. V was clipped by 1 base and J by 3 bases, with 9 bases between them. Germline-derived CDR1 and CDR2 are MDHEN and SYDVKM. The CDR3 consists of 14 residues. CDR3 DNA: TGTGCCAGCAGTTTATCCGGGGATGACTATGGCTACACCTTC. It translates to CASSLSGDDYGYTF.

The chain has TRBV7-6 and TRBJ1-1; D is undetermined. Trimming took 1 base from V and 1 from J, leaving 4 bases between them. The CDR3 runs 13 residues. Germline CDR1 reads SGHVS; CDR2 reads FNYEAQ. CDR3: CASSLEQNTEAFF. In nucleotides, the CDR3 is TGTGCCAGCAGCTTAGAGCAGAACACTGAAGCTTTCTTT.

The chain carries TRBV27 and TRBJ2-5; tentative D call: TRBD2 (5 bases). V dropped 5 bases and J dropped 5 bases, with 21 bases sitting between them. Germline loops: CDR1 MNHEY, CDR2 SMNVEV (reference sequence). CDR3 size: 16 residues. CDR3 DNA: TGTGCCAGCAGTAGGCGGAAGGACCCGACGGGGGAGACCCAGTACTTC. Its translation is CASSRRKDPTGETQYF.

The chain couples TRBV20-1 to TRBJ2-3; D is ambiguous. Germline V gene sequence: CDR1 DFQATT, CDR2 SNEGSKA (reference sequence). The length of the CDR3 is 11 residues. The ends were cut back, 2 bases at V and 6 bases at J, with 6 bases in the middle. CDR3 coding DNA: TGCAGTGCTAGATTCTCGGATACGCAGTATTTT. It codes for CSARFSDTQYF.

In DNA form, the CDR3 reads TGTGCCAGCAGGCTGACAGAGCCCAAAAATGAAGCTTTCTTT. Translated, it gives CASRLTEPKNEAFF. This rearrangement joins TRBV28 to TRBJ1-1, with D perhaps TRBD1 (5 bases). Germline lookup yields CDR1 MDHEN and CDR2 SYDVKM. Trimming took 6 bases from V and 7 from J, leaving 18 bases between them. The CDR3 spans 14 residues.

The gene calls are TRBV2 and TRBJ2-5; 7 positions match TRBD1. From germline, CDR1 is SNHLY and CDR2 FYNNEI. This CDR3 is 12 amino acids long. V lost 11 bases to trimming and J lost 2 bases; unmatched junction nucleotides: 5. The CDR3 DNA is TGTGCCGTCCGGGACAGTCAAGAGACCCAGTACTTC. Translating gives CAVRDSQETQYF.

The chain uses TRBV4-3 and TRBJ2-1; the match to TRBD2 covers 13 bases. The CDR3 sequence is 16 residues long. Per the germline V gene, CDR1 is LGHNA and CDR2 is YSLEER. With 4 bases clipped from V and 10 bases from J, the junction kept 10 bases outside the gene matches. The CDR3 here is CASSLGTSGTSAEQFF. CDR3 bases: TGCGCCAGCAGCCTCGGGACTAGCGGGACCTCCGCCGAGCAGTTCTTC.

This chain uses TRBV19 with TRBJ1-5; D gene ambiguous. V lost 5 bases and J 0 bases, leaving 8 bases between the germline ends. The CDR3 length is 14 residues. CDR1 is LNHDA and CDR2 is SQIVND in the germline V gene (reference sequence). DNA for the CDR3: TGTGCCAGTAGTGTCAGTAATAGCAATCAGCCCCAGCATTTT. This codes for CASSVSNSNQPQHF.

This rearrangement joins TRBV2 to TRBJ2-7, with D unresolved. V lost 5 bases, J lost 2 bases, and 10 bases lay in between. This CDR3 contains 13 residues. Germline values: CDR1 SNHLY, CDR2 FYNNEI. CDR3 region: CASSPGPAYEQYF. The CDR3 bases are TGTGCCAGCAGTCCGGGTCCGGCCTACGAGCAGTACTTC.

V and J are TRBV2 and TRBJ2-6; D is uncertain. With 5 bases removed from V and 0 bases from J, the gap between germline ends came to 8 bases. The CDR3 has 15 amino acids. Per the germline V gene, CDR1 is SNHLY and CDR2 is FYNNEI. In DNA form, the CDR3 reads TGTGCCAGCAGTTTCTACACCTCTGGGGCCAACGTCCTGACTTTC. The encoded protein is CASSFYTSGANVLTF.

This chain connects TRBV5-1 to TRBJ2-7, with 9 bases identical to TRBD1. Trimming removed 5 bases from V and 4 bases from J; junction bases left unmatched: 1. Germline loops: CDR1 SGHRS, CDR2 YFSETQ. The CDR3 runs 12 residues. This chain's CDR3 is CASRGTGYEQYF. The CDR3 nucleotides read TGCGCCAGCAGAGGGACAGGGTACGAGCAGTACTTC.

The CDR3 spells CASSVSSGADYEQYF. The DNA for the CDR3 is TGTGCCAGCAGCGTCTCTAGCGGGGCGGATTACGAGCAGTACTTC. This chain joins TRBV9 and TRBJ2-7; 9 bases map to TRBD2. The CDR3 has 15 residues. Trimming cost V 2 bases and J 4 bases; bases outside gene matches: 7. Germline assignment: CDR1 SGDLS and CDR2 YYNGEE.

The rearrangement uses TRBV7-3 and TRBJ2-1; D uncertain. Trimming pared 3 bases from V and 8 bases from J, leaving 11 bases between. Looked up from germline, CDR1 is SGHTA and CDR2 is FQGTGA. CDR3 length equals 13 residues. CDR3: CASSFWLDDEQFF. The CDR3 DNA reads TGTGCCAGCAGCTTTTGGCTAGACGATGAGCAGTTCTTC. Complete variable domain (other parts from reference TRBV7-3 and TRBJ2-1): GAGVSQTPSNKVTEKGKYVELRCDPISGHTALYWYRQSLGQGPEFLIYFQGTGAADDSGLPNDRFFAVRPEGSVSTLKIQRTERGDSAVYLCASSFWLDDEQFFGPGTRLTVL.

The V gene is TRBV2, the J gene TRBJ1-2; unclear D gene. Per germline, CDR1 SNHLY and CDR2 FYNNEI. The CDR3 has 12 residues. Trimming cost V 8 bases and J 0 bases, with 7 bases left between them. This CDR3 is CASRVSNYGYTF. CDR3 sequence (DNA): TGTGCCAGCCGGGTTTCTAACTATGGCTACACCTTC.